A single TCR beta chain is shown here with its context. The junction had 8 bases not matched to a gene; V was cut back by 2 bases and J by 3 bases. The CDR3 is 16 amino acids. Looked up from germline, CDR1 is MGHRA and CDR2 is YSYEKL. These data come from a study of shared clonotypes between healthy human individuals. Clones were read by immunoSEQ multiplex PCR, and TCRdb kept only the in-frame ones, dropping some. The table includes about 2.5 million clones, about 90% detected once. Healthy and HIV-negative, the adult donors had no recent acute infections or vaccinations. The study separated CD4+ cells into CD45RA+ naive and CD45RA-negative memory subsets.

Material: naive CD4+ T cells from PBMCs. Subset: CD45RA+ positively selected. This chain links TRBV4-1 with TRBJ1-2; 8 bases match TRBD1. This receptor was taken from a man between 18 and 35 years old in good health. Some clones in this sample may be carry-over from other donors' samples. As DNA, the CDR3 is TGCGCCAGCAGCCAACTGGACAGGGTTTCGTACTATGGCTACACCTTC. This encodes CASSQLDRVSYYGYTF.